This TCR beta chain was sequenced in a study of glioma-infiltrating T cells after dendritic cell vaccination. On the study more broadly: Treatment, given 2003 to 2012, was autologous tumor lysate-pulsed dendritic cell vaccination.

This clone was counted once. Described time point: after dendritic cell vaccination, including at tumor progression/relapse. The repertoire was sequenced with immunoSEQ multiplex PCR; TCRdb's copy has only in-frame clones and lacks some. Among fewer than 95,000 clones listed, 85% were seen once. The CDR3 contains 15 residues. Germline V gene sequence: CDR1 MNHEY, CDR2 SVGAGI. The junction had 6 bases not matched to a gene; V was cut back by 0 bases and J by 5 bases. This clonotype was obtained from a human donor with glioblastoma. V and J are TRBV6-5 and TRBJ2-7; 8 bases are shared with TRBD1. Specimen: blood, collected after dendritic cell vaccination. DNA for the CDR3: TGTGCCAGCAGTTACTCTGGGCAGGGGGCTAACGAGCAGTACTTC. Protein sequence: CASSYSGQGANEQYF.